These 5 T cell receptor beta chains share one sample of origin, sequenced in a study of T cell changes during pregnancy in multiple sclerosis (dated by TCRdb to about 2019). Library prep was done by the immunoSEQ multiplex PCR assay. The source is immuneACCESS, and TCRdb retained only in-frame sequences with V and J called. Part of the clones is not carried over; for the studies checked, unresolved V genes explain less than half of this, and the remainder is unexplained. Recorded for this sample are tens of thousands of clones; 80% to 95% of them occurred a single time. The ten largest clones represent around 2% of the sample. This specimen was peripheral blood, taken in the third trimester of pregnancy. The receptors derive from a female donor with multiple sclerosis, enrolled in a pregnancy study.

The chain recombines TRBV5-8 with TRBJ1-2, with a tentative D call TRBD1 (5 bases). V dropped 2 bases and J dropped 1 base, with 15 bases sitting between them. CDR3 size: 16 residues. Germline lookup yields CDR1 SGHTS and CDR2 YDEGEE. CDR3 nucleotide sequence: TGTGCCAGCAGCTTAAGCAGACAGTCACATAACTATGGCTACACCTTC. It yields the protein CASSLSRQSHNYGYTF. Supplemented by reference TRBV5-8 and TRBJ1-2, the full variable domain reads EAGVTQSPTHLIKTRGQQATLRCSPISGHTSVYWYQQALGLGLQFLLWYDEGEERNRGNFPPRFSGRQFPNYSSELNVNALELEDSALYLCASSLSRQSHNYGYTFGSGTRLTVV.

The V call is TRBV30, the J call TRBJ1-2; a weak D match, TRBD1 (6 bases). Trimming removed 2 bases at V and 3 bases at J, with 13 bases between. This CDR3 has 14 residues. The V gene's germline CDR1 is GTSNPN and CDR2 SVGIG (reference sequence). The DNA for the CDR3 is TGTGCCTGGAGTATGGACGGGACACACTATGGCTACACCTTC. It is translated as CAWSMDGTHYGYTF.

This rearrangement joins TRBV5-5 to TRBJ2-7; TRBD2 agrees at 10 bases. Looked up from germline, CDR1 is SGHKS and CDR2 is YYEKEE (reference sequence). The CDR3 consists of 15 residues. After removal of 3 bases from V and 0 bases from J, the junction contained 3 bases not matched to a gene. CDR3 in amino acids: CASSWVAGGSYEQYF. Written as DNA, the CDR3 is TGTGCCAGCAGCTGGGTAGCGGGAGGCTCCTACGAGCAGTACTTC.

V usage is TRBV9 and J usage is TRBJ2-5; D is perhaps TRBD2 (5 bases). The germline gives CDR1 SGDLS, CDR2 YYNGEE. V lost 3 bases and J 5 bases, leaving 17 bases between the germline ends. The CDR3 loop spans 15 amino acids. The CDR3 is CASSASGGSSETQYF. The CDR3 region has the DNA TGTGCCAGCAGCGCAAGCGGAGGCTCCAGCGAGACCCAGTACTTC.

J is TRBJ1-1 and V is TRBV7-2; D may be TRBD1 (5 bases). This CDR3 spans 14 amino acids. Per the germline V gene, CDR1 is SGHTA and CDR2 is FQGNSA. Trimming took off 5 bases at V and 0 bases at J, with 10 bases between the two ends. The CDR3 spells CASSPQQVNTEAFF. The CDR3 DNA is TGTGCCAGCAGCCCCCAACAGGTGAACACTGAAGCTTTCTTT.